This TCR beta chain was captured by sequencing in a study of blood T cell repertoires in COVID-19. Across the study: PBMCs, B-cell-depleted T cells, or T cells were the source of the cDNA or gDNA that made up the material.

In the original workflow: Cell counts per sample came from amplifying reference gene primers. Assay: immunoSEQ multiplex PCR; the TCRdb copy retains only in-frame clones and omits some. The V and J calls and clone size were taken over from that table, and D and trimming were inferred from the DNA. Counted here are 90,000 to 120,000 clones, around 80% occurring once; the ten biggest clones make up 20% to 25%. The receptor comes from a man between 65 and 85 years old with active or convalescent COVID-19. Sequenced: peripheral blood.

CDR3 in amino acids: CASSPDRGDSNQPQHF. CDR3 DNA: TGTGCCAGCTCACCCGACAGGGGAGATAGCAATCAGCCCCAGCATTTT. This chain joins TRBV18 and TRBJ1-5; 8 nucleotides align to TRBD1. The ends lost 3 bases at V and 0 bases at J; junction bases unmatched: 4. Germline V gives CDR1 KGHSH, CDR2 LQKENI. CDR3 length equals 16 residues.